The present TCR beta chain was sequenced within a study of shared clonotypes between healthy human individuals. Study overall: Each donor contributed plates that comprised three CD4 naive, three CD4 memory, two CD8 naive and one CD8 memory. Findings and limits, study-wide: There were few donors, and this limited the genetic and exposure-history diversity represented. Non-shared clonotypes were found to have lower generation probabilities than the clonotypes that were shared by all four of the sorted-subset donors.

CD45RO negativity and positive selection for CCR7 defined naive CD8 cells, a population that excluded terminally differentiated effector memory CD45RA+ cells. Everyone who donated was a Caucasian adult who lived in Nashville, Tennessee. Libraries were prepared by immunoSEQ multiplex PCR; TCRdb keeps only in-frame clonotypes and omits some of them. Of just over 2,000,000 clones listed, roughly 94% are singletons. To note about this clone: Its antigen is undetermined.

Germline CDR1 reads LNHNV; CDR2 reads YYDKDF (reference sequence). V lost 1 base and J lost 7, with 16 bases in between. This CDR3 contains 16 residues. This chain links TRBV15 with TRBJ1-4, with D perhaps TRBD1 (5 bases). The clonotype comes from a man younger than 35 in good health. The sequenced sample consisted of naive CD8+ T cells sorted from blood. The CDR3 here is CATSRVGIGDREKLFF. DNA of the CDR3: TGTGCCACCAGCAGAGTAGGGATAGGGGATCGTGAAAAACTGTTTTTT.